This T cell receptor (beta chain) was retrieved from a study of T cell repertoires in cytomegalovirus infection. Study in general: Evidence of both CMV infection and a matching HLA type came from public TCR beta signatures.

To note about this clonotype: The antigen remains undetermined.

Study results and caveats: Within the response measured ex vivo, HLA-C-restricted CMV-specific TCR beta clonotypes were dominant. Summed public TCR beta family frequency identified CMV carriers bearing the relevant HLA.

The germline gives CDR1 MNHEY, CDR2 SVGAGI. V trimming: 6 bases; J trimming: 4 bases; junction bases outside the gene matches: 6. This CDR3 region has 15 residues. MiXCR was run by TCRdb on the reads, yielding one entry per CDR3 protein. This table holds fewer than 550,000 distinct CDR3 sequences, around a quarter found once. The chain joins TRBV6-5 to TRBJ2-6; 7 bases line up with TRBD1. This sequence originates from a human donor in good health (CMV status not recorded). Some clones in this sample may be carry-over from other donors' samples. Input material: PBMCs. The CDR3 nucleotides are TGTGCCAGCAGCACGGACAGGACAGGGGCCAACGTCCTGACTTTC. Protein sequence: CASSTDRTGANVLTF.